This T cell receptor beta chain was sequenced for a study of T-cell memory formation after mild COVID-19. Trimming stripped 5 bases from V and 1 base from J, with 14 bases between. The length of the CDR3 is 15 residues. Per the germline V gene, CDR1 is SEHNR and CDR2 is FQNEAQ (reference sequence). Study outcomes and limitations: Mostly located in CM and EM were contracting CD4+ clones, with contracting CD8+ clones located in EMRA.

The 5'RACE method, run with constant-segment primers, produced TCR alpha and TCR beta cDNA libraries (carrying sample barcodes and UMIs). TCRdb re-derived calls from the 5' RACE reads in MiXCR, one entry per CDR3 protein. The table records fewer than 650,000 distinct CDR3 sequences, 15% to 20% of them present only once. A word on this clonotype: What it recognizes is unknown.

The source of this sequence is an adult woman who had mild COVID-19 (a few samples of this study predate the infection). Cell type and time point are not known. The rearrangement joins TRBV7-9 to TRBJ2-5; maybe TRBD1 (5 bases). Sequenced: PBMCs or a T cell subset sorted from them (not recorded which). In DNA form, the CDR3 reads TGTGCCAGCAGCCCCCCCCTCAGGGTCCAAGAGACCCAGTACTTC. Amino acid sequence: CASSPPLRVQETQYF.